The 7 T cell receptor beta chains below were found in one sample sequenced in a study of blood T cell repertoires in COVID-19 (dated by TCRdb to the early 2020s). Library preparation employed the immunoSEQ multiplex PCR assay. TCRdb re-hosts the immuneACCESS table, in-frame sequences only. Its copies lack some clones; in the studies checked, an unresolved V gene accounts for under half of them, and the cause for the rest is not known. The sample table contains 200,000 to 250,000 clones; only one count was recorded for approximately 80% of them. The biggest ten clones account for about 7.8% of the sample. Sequenced: peripheral blood. These receptor sequences come from a woman older than 75 with COVID-19, enrolled during active disease.

A single count supports this clone. The chain has TRBV28 and TRBJ2-7; 10 bases map to TRBD1. The V gene's germline CDR1 is MDHEN and CDR2 SYDVKM. The junction had 10 bases not matched to a gene; V was cut back by 3 bases and J by 5 bases. This CDR3 has 16 residues. The CDR3 spells CASSFRGQGISDEQYF. The DNA of the CDR3 is TGTGCCAGCAGTTTTAGGGGACAGGGGATATCCGACGAGCAGTACTTC.

CDR3 sequence: CASRLDSPGTQYF. The CDR3 DNA sequence: TGCGCCAGCAGACTGGACAGCCCGGGGACCCAGTACTTC. The chain joins TRBV5-1 to TRBJ2-5; a weak D match, TRBD1 (6 bases). The V gene's germline CDR1 is SGHRS and CDR2 YFSETQ. The V and J ends lost 5 bases and 7 bases respectively, with 15 bases between them. CDR3 size: 13 residues.

J is TRBJ1-1 and V is TRBV7-9; tentative D call: TRBD1 (5 bases). Per the germline V gene, CDR1 is SEHNR and CDR2 is FQNEAQ (reference sequence). V shed 1 base and J shed 4 bases, with 10 bases lying between them. The CDR3 sequence is 14 residues long. CDR3 sequence: CASSLGGVGTEAFF. The CDR3 nucleotides are TGTGCCAGCAGCTTAGGGGGGGTTGGCACTGAAGCTTTCTTT.

The CDR3 DNA sequence: TGTGCCAGCGCGGCGGGGGTCTACAATGAGCAGTTCTTC. Its protein is CASAAGVYNEQFF. The chain joins TRBV7-8 to TRBJ2-1; 7 positions match TRBD2. V dropped 8 bases and J dropped 3; count of bases not matched to a gene: 4. The CDR3 length is 13 residues. CDR1 and CDR2 (germline): SGHVS, FQNEAQ.

V and J are TRBV11-2 and TRBJ1-1; D is ambiguous. Germline assignment: CDR1 SGHAT and CDR2 FQNNGV. V was cut by 1 base and J by 6 bases, with 9 bases left in between. The CDR3 loop spans 13 amino acids. DNA for the CDR3: TGTGCCAGCAGCTTAGTATCCGGGGCTGAAGCTTTCTTT. Its translation: CASSLVSGAEAFF. Combining the CDR3 with reference TRBV11-2 and TRBJ1-1 gives the whole variable domain EAGVAQSPRYKIIEKRQSVAFWCNPISGHATLYWYQQILGQGPKLLIQFQNNGVVDDSQLPKDRFSAERLKGVDSTLKIQPAKLEDSAVYLCASSLVSGAEAFFGQGTRLTVV.

This clone has only one observation. J is TRBJ2-1 and V is TRBV2; D remains unclear. Germline V gene lookup returns CDR1 SNHLY and CDR2 FYNNEI. Trimming took off 1 base at V and 0 bases at J, with 7 bases between the two ends. CDR3 length: 15 residues. The DNA for the CDR3 is TGTGCCAGCAGTGAAGACGTCAGCTCCTACAATGAGCAGTTCTTC. As protein: CASSEDVSSYNEQFF.

This clone came up a few times. This chain joins TRBV5-1 and TRBJ1-4; 7 bases are shared with TRBD1. Unmatched junction bases numbered 10, after V lost 7 bases and J lost 7 bases. The CDR3 totals 14 residues. Looked up from germline, CDR1 is SGHRS and CDR2 is YFSETQ. The CDR3 sequence is CASADRAGGEKLFF. The DNA for the CDR3 is TGCGCCAGCGCTGACAGGGCCGGGGGTGAAAAACTGTTTTTT.